Following are 11 T cell receptor beta chains from one sample sequenced in a study of cytotoxic CD8 clonotypes in ibrutinib-treated CLL. Profiled with immunoSEQ multiplex PCR; TCRdb holds only in-frame clones, not every one. The sample lists about 60,000 clones; roughly 58% were seen once. The sequencing here drew on PBMCs, taken at disease progression, from a patient treated with ibrutinib. The source is a human donor with chronic lymphocytic leukemia.

This chain connects TRBV6-5 to TRBJ2-7, with 9 bases that match TRBD2. This CDR3 region has 13 residues. The V and J ends lost 10 bases and 3 bases, in that order; junction bases with no gene match: 7. Germline V lookup: CDR1 MNHEY, CDR2 SVGAGI. CDR3 region: CATQGTSLYEQYF. As DNA, the CDR3 is TGTGCCACTCAAGGGACTAGCCTCTACGAGCAGTACTTC.

In its sample, this clone was seen once. The chain recombines TRBV6-5 with TRBJ1-2; D gene uncertain. CDR1 MNHEY and CDR2 SVGAGI come from the germline V gene. Trimming removed 8 bases at V and 7 bases at J, with 17 bases between. The CDR3 spans 13 residues. CDR3 sequence reads: CASWRASGVGYTF. CDR3 sequence (DNA): TGTGCCAGCTGGAGGGCCTCTGGGGTTGGCTACACCTTC.

The chain carries TRBV5-1 and TRBJ2-2; no clear D gene. The germline V gene encodes CDR1 SGHRS and CDR2 YFSETQ. This CDR3 comprises 15 residues. Trimming took off 5 bases at V and 0 bases at J, with 11 bases between the two ends. The CDR3 DNA follows: TGCGCCAGCAGACTTAGCAGCGCGAACACCGGGGAGCTGTTTTTT. It is translated as CASRLSSANTGELFF.

This rearrangement joins TRBV30 to TRBJ2-6; unclear D gene. Germline V CDR1 and CDR2: GTSNPN, SVGIG (reference sequence). Trimming cost V 5 bases and J 0 bases, with 5 bases left between them. The CDR3 is 13 residues long. The CDR3 spells CAWQVSGANVLTF. The DNA of the CDR3 is TGTGCCTGGCAGGTCTCTGGGGCCAACGTCCTGACTTTC.

V is TRBV6-1 and J is TRBJ2-7, with unresolved D. Germline V gives CDR1 MNHNS, CDR2 SASEGT. The CDR3 has 14 residues. V shed 1 base and J shed 4 bases, with 11 bases lying between them. CDR3 sequence reads: CASSEGPGGYEQYF. The CDR3 DNA sequence: TGTGCCAGCAGTGAAGGACCGGGTGGGTACGAGCAGTACTTC.

V and J are TRBV5-1 and TRBJ1-1; 7 nucleotides align to TRBD1. With 4 bases clipped from V and 7 bases from J, the junction kept 7 bases outside the gene matches. The CDR3 has 13 amino acids. CDR1 and CDR2 (germline): SGHRS, YFSETQ. CDR3 residues: CASSVGGGLEAFF. CDR3 in DNA: TGCGCCAGCAGCGTAGGAGGGGGCCTTGAAGCTTTCTTT. Filled out from reference TRBV5-1 and TRBJ1-1, the complete variable domain reads KAGVTQTPRYLIKTRGQQVTLSCSPISGHRSVSWYQQTPGQGLQFLFEYFSETQRNKGNFPGRFSGRQFSNSRSEMNVSTLELGDSALYLCASSVGGGLEAFFGQGTRLTVV.

The gene calls are TRBV25-1 and TRBJ2-6; 7 positions agree with TRBD2. There are 17 residues in the CDR3. After removal of 6 bases from V and 3 bases from J, the junction contained 11 bases not matched to a gene. Germline V lookup: CDR1 MGHDK, CDR2 SYGVNS. Here the CDR3 DNA reads TGTGCCAGCAGACCCCGGGCGGCGGGGGTTGGGGCCAACGTCCTGACTTTC. Residues: CASRPRAAGVGANVLTF.

This rearrangement joins TRBV7-9 to TRBJ2-3; D remains unclear. The CDR3 consists of 14 residues. Trimming stripped 1 base from V and 5 bases from J, with 10 bases between. In germline, CDR1 is SEHNR, CDR2 FQNEAQ (reference sequence). The CDR3, as DNA: TGTGCCAGCAGCTTAGTGGAAACGAGAGATACGCAGTATTTT. As protein: CASSLVETRDTQYF.

In its sample, this clone was seen a few times. The rearrangement uses TRBV30 and TRBJ1-1; D call uncertain. The V end lost 3 bases, the J end lost 4 bases, and 6 bases lay between the germline ends. From germline, CDR1 is GTSNPN and CDR2 SVGIG (reference sequence). The CDR3 length is 11 residues. CDR3: CAWRVVTEAFF. The DNA for the CDR3 is TGTGCCTGGAGAGTTGTCACTGAAGCTTTCTTT.

V gene TRBV19 combines with J gene TRBJ2-2; tentative D call: TRBD2 (6 bases). Trimming shortened V by 5 bases and J by 2 bases, and 12 bases separated the two germline ends. Germline CDR1 is LNHDA and CDR2 is SQIVND (reference sequence). The CDR3 is 15 amino acids. CDR3 sequence (DNA): TGTGCCAGTAGTGGGGTAGGGACTAACACCGGGGAGCTGTTTTTT. Encoded protein: CASSGVGTNTGELFF.

The genes are TRBV29-1 and TRBJ2-7; 7 nucleotides agree with TRBD2. V shed 6 bases and J 2 bases; nucleotides not matched to a gene: 7. This CDR3 contains 13 residues. CDR1 is SQVTM, CDR2 ANQGSEA, per germline. DNA of the CDR3: TGCAGCGTGGCGGTGGGGGGGGCCTACGAGCAGTACTTC. Translated, it gives CSVAVGGAYEQYF.